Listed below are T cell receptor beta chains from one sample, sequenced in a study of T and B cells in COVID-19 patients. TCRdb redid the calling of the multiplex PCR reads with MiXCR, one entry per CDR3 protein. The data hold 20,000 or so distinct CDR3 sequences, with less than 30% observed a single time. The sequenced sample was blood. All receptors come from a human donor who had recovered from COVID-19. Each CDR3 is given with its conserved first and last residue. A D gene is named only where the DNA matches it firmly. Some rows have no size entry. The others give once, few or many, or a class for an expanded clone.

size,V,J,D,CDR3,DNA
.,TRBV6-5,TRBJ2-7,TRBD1,CASRQGGYEQYF,TGTGCCAGCAGACAGGGGGGCTACGAGCAGTACTTC
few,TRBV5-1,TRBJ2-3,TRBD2,CASSPLAGSTDTQYF,TGCGCCAGCAGCCCACTAGCGGGAAGCACAGATACGCAGTATTTT
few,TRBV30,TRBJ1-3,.,CAWSALSGSGNTIYF,TGTGCCTGGAGTGCTCTCTCAGGGTCCGGAAACACCATATATTTT
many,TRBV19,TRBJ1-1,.,CASSIVGERTNTEAFF,TGTGCCAGTAGTATAGTTGGGGAACGTACGAACACTGAAGCTTTCTTT
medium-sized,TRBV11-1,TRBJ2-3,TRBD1,CASSSSGTGGDTQYF,TGTGCCAGCAGCTCGTCCGGGACAGGGGGAGATACGCAGTATTTT
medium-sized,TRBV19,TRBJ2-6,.,CASTFMVSGANVLTF,TGTGCCAGTACCTTCATGGTCTCTGGGGCCAACGTCCTGACTTTC
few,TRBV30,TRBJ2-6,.,CAWTGRAGANVLTF,TGTGCCTGGACCGGCAGGGCTGGGGCCAACGTCCTGACTTTC
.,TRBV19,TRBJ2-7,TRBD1,CASSGTGSSYEQYF,TGTGCCAGTAGTGGGACAGGGAGCTCCTACGAGCAGTACTTC
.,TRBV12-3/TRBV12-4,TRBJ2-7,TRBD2,CASSLGTSGRAYEQYF,TGTGCCAGCAGTTTGGGGACTAGCGGGAGGGCTTACGAGCAGTACTTC
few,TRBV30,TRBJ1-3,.,CAWSQKDTIYF,TGTGCCTGGAGTCAAAAGGACACCATATATTTT
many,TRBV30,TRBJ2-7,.,CALTVTYEQYF,TGTGCCTTGACAGTGACCTACGAGCAGTACTTC